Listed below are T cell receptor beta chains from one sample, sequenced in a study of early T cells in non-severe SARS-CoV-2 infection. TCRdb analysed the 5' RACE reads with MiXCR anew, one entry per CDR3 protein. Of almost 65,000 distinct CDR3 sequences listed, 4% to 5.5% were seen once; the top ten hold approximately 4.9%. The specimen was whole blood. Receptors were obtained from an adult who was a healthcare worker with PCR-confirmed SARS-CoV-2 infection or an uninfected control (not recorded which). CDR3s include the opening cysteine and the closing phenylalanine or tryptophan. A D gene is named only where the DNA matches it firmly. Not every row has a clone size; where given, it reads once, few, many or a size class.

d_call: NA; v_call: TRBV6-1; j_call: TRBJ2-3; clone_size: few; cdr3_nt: TGTGCCAGCAGTGAAGTAGTTGGGCGGAGCACAGATACGCAGTATTTT; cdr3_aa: CASSEVVGRSTDTQYF
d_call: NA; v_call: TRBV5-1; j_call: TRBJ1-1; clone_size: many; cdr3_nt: TGCGCCAGCAGCTGGGACGACTCGAACACTGAAGCTTTCTTT; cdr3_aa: CASSWDDSNTEAFF
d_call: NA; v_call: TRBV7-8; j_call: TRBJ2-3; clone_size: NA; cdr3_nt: TGTGCCAGCGGCCGGGGGGCTATCACAGATACGCAGTATTTT; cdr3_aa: CASGRGAITDTQYF
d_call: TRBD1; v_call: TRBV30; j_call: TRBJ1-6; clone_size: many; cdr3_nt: TGTGCCTGTGACAGGGGCCATGGGTCACCCCTCCACTTT; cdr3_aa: CACDRGHGSPLHF
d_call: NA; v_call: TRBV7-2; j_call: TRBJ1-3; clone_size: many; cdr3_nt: TGTGCCAGCAGCTTACAAAGCGGTGACACCATATATTTT; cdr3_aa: CASSLQSGDTIYF
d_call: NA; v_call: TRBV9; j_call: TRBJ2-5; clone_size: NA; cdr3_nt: TGTGCCAGCAGCGTAGGGGCCAGCGCTTCGCTAGCGGAGACCCAGTACTTC; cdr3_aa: CASSVGASASLAETQYF
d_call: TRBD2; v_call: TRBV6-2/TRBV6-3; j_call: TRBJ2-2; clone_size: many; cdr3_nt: TGTGCCAGCAGAACAACTAGCGTGACCGGGGAGCTGTTTTTT; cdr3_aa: CASRTTSVTGELFF
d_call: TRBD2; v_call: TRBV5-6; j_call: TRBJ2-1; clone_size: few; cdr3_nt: TGTGCCAGCAGTTTATTTAGCGGGGTTTCGGATGAGCAGTTCTTC; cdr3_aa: CASSLFSGVSDEQFF
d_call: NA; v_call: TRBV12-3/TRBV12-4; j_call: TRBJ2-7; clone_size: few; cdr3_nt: TGTGCCAGCAGTTTATCCCTCTCAGAGCAGTACTTC; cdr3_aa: CASSLSLSEQYF
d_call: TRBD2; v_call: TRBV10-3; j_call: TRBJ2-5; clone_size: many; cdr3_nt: TGTGCCATCAGTGGGACTAGCGGGCTCCAAGAGACCCAGTACTTC; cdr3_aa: CAISGTSGLQETQYF
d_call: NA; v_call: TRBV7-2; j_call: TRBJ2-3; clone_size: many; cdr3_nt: TGTGCCAGCAGCTCAAACAGGGTTGGGGCCACAGATACGCAGTATTTT; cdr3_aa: CASSSNRVGATDTQYF
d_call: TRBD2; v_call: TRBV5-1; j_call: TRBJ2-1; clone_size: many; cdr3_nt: TGCGCCAGCAGCTTGCTAGCGGGAGGCGACAATGAGCAGTTCTTC; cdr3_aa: CASSLLAGGDNEQFF
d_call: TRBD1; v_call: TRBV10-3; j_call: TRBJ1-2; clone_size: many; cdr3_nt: TGTGCCATCAGTGAAGGACAGGGGGCTGTTAACTATGGCTACACCTTC; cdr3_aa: CAISEGQGAVNYGYTF
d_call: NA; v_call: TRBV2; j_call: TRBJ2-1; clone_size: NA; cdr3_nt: TGTGCCAGCAGTAACTCGGCGGCAGACAATGAGCAGTTCTTC; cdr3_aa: CASSNSAADNEQFF
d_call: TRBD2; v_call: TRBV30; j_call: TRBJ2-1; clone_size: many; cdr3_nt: TGTGCCTGGAGTGTAGGTGCGGGAGGGCCGGATGAGCAGTTCTTC; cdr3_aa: CAWSVGAGGPDEQFF
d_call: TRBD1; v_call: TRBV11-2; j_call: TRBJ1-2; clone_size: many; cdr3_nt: TGTGCCAGCAGCTTAGGGACAGGCGGCTACACCTTC; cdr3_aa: CASSLGTGGYTF
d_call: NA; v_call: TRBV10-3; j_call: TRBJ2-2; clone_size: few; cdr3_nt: TGTGCCATCAGTCAGGGCCGGAACACCGGGGAGCTGTTTTTT; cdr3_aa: CAISQGRNTGELFF
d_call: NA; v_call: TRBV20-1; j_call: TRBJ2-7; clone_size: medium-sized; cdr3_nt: TGCAGTGCTAGGTCGACAGCCGGGTACGAGCAGTACTTC; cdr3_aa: CSARSTAGYEQYF
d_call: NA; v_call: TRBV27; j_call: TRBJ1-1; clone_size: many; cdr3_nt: TGTGCCAGCAGGTCTCGCAGGAACACTGAAGCTTTCTTT; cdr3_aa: CASRSRRNTEAFF
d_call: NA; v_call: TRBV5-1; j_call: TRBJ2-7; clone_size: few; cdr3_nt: TGCGCCAGCAGCGCATCCGGACAGTCGCACTTC; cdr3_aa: CASSASGQSHF
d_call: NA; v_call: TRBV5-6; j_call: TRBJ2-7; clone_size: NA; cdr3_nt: TGTGCCAGCAGCTTGACCCCCCGCAAGCAGTACTTC; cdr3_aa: CASSLTPRKQYF
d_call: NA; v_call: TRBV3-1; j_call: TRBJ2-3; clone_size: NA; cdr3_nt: TGTGCCAGCAGCCACCTCACAGATACGCAGTATTTT; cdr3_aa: CASSHLTDTQYF
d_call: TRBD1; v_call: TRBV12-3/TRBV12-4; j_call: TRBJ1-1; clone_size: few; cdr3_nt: TGTGCCAGCACCTGGGACAGGAACACTGAAGCTTTCTTT; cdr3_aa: CASTWDRNTEAFF
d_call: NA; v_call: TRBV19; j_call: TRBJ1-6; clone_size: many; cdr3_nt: TGTGCCAGTAGCACCCGGGGCCGGAATTCACCCCTCCACTTT; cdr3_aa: CASSTRGRNSPLHF
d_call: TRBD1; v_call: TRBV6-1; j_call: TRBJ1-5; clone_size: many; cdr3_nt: TGTGCCAGCAGTGAACTGAGGGGGCTTCAGCCCCAGCATTTT; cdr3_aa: CASSELRGLQPQHF